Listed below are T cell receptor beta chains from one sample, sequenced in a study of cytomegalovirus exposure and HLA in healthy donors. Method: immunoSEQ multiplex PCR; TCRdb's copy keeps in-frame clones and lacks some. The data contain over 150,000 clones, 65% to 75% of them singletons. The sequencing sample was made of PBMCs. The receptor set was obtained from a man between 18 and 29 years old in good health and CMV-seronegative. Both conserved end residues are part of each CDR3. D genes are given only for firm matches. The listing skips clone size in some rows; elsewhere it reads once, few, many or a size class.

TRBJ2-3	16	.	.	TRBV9	TGTGCCAGCAGCGCGGACGACTATCCGTCCACAGATACGCAGTATTTT	CASSADDYPSTDTQYF
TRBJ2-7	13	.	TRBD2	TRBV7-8	TGTGCCAGCAGCGGGGACTATTACTACGAGCAGTACTTC	CASSGDYYYEQYF
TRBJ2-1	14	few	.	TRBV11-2	TGTGCCAGCAGCTTAATCAGGGCGGACAATGAGCAGTTCTTC	CASSLIRADNEQFF
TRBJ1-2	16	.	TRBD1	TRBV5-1	TGCGCCAGCAGCTTGGCCGACGTGGGACAGAGCTATGGCTACACCTTC	CASSLADVGQSYGYTF
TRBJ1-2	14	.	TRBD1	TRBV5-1	TGCGCCAGCAGCCCGGACAGGGGCAACTATGGCTACACCTTC	CASSPDRGNYGYTF
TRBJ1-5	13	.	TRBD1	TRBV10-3	TGTGCCATCAGTGAGCCCCTGACAGGGGCCCAGCATTTT	CAISEPLTGAQHF
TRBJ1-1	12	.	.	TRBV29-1	TGCAGCGCGGGACACCCGAACACTGAAGCTTTCTTT	CSAGHPNTEAFF
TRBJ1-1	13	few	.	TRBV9	TGTGCCAGCAGCCCGACAGCGAACACTGAAGCTTTCTTT	CASSPTANTEAFF
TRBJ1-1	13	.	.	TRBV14	TGTGCTAGCAGCCCGACGGGGAACACTGAAGCTTTCTTT	CASSPTGNTEAFF
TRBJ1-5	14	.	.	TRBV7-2	TGTGCCAGCAGCCCCCGGGACTCCTTAGAGCCCCAGCATTTT	CASSPRDSLEPQHF
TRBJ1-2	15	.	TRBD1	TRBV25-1	TGTGCCAGCAGTCCCCTGGACAGGGAAAACTATGGCTACACCTTC	CASSPLDRENYGYTF
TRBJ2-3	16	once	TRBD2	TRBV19	TGTGCCAGTAGTACCGGACTAGCGGCTAGCACAGATACGCAGTATTTT	CASSTGLAASTDTQYF
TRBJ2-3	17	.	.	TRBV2	TGTGCCAGCAGTGAAACCACGGGTACCATCTTCACAGATACGCAGTATTTT	CASSETTGTIFTDTQYF
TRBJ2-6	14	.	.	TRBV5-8	TGTGCCAGCCTTATATACTCTGGGGCCAACGGCCTGACTTTC	CASLIYSGANGLTF